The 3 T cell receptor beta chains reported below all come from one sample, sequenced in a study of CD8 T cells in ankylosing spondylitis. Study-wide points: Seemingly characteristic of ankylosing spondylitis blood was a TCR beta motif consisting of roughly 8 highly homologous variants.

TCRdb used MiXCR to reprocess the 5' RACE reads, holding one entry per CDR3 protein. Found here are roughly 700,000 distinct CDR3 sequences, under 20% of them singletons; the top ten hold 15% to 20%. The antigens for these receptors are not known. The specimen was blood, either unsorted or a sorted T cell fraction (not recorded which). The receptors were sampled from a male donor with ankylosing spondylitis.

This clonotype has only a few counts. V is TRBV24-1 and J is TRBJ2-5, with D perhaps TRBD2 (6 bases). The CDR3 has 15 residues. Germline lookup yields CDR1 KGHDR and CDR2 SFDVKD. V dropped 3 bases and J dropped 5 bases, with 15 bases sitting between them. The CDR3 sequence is CATSDRGGMDETQYF. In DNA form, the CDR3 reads TGTGCCACCAGTGATAGGGGCGGGATGGACGAGACCCAGTACTTC.

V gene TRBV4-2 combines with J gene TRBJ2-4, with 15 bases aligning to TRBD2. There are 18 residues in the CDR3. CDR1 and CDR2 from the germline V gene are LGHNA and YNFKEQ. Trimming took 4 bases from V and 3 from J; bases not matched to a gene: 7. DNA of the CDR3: TGTGCCAGCAGCCCAGGACTAGCGGGGGGGCCTGTCAAAAACATTCAGTACTTC. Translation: CASSPGLAGGPVKNIQYF.

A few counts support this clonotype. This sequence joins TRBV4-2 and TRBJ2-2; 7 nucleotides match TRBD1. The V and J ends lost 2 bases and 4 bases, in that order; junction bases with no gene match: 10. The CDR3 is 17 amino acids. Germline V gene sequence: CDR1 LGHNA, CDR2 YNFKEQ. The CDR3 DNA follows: TGTGCCAGCAGCCAATTACACCGGGACAGTTCCACCGGGGAGCTGTTTTTT. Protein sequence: CASSQLHRDSSTGELFF.